Each of the 15 T cell receptor beta chains below was sequenced from the same sample in a study of early T cells in non-severe SARS-CoV-2 infection. TCRdb re-called the 5' RACE reads through MiXCR, storing one row per CDR3 protein. The sample lists tens of thousands of distinct CDR3 sequences; 5% to 6.5% were seen once. The material was whole blood, obtained at baseline. The receptors were sampled from an adult who was a healthcare worker with PCR-confirmed SARS-CoV-2 infection or an uninfected control (not recorded which).

This clonotype came up many times. The chain is built from TRBV20-1 and TRBJ2-7, with TRBD1 matching over 9 bases. CDR1 and CDR2 (germline): DFQATT, SNEGSKA (reference sequence). Trimming took 6 bases from V and 3 from J; bases not matched to a gene: 9. CDR3 length equals 14 residues. CDR3 region: CSAFGQGYGYEQYF. CDR3 nucleotide sequence: TGCAGTGCCTTCGGACAGGGGTACGGCTACGAGCAGTACTTC.

This clonotype was recorded many times. The genes are TRBV4-1 and TRBJ2-1, with D perhaps TRBD2 (6 bases). The CDR3 consists of 13 residues. CDR1 is MGHRA, CDR2 YSYEKL, per germline. V was cut by 6 bases and J by 5 bases, with 11 bases left in between. The CDR3 is CASSQDYHNEQFF. CDR3 nucleotides: TGCGCCAGCAGTCAGGACTATCACAATGAGCAGTTCTTC.

This clonotype was counted ten times or more. V usage is TRBV27 and J usage is TRBJ2-1, with a weak D call TRBD1 (6 bases). V was clipped by 6 bases and J by 4 bases, with 13 bases between them. The germline V gene has CDR1 MNHEY and CDR2 SMNVEV (reference sequence). CDR3 length equals 14 residues. The CDR3 coding sequence is TGTGCCAGCAGCAGGAACAGGGATTACAATGAGCAGTTCTTC. It codes for CASSRNRDYNEQFF.

This clonotype appeared a few times. The chain uses TRBV6-5 and TRBJ2-2; 8 positions agree with TRBD2. Germline loops: CDR1 MNHEY, CDR2 SVGAGI. Trimming cost V 0 bases and J 2 bases; bases outside gene matches: 2. This CDR3 spans 16 amino acids. The CDR3 spells CASSYSAGGNTGELFF. As DNA, the CDR3 is TGTGCCAGCAGTTACTCGGCGGGAGGCAACACCGGGGAGCTGTTTTTT.

This clonotype was counted ten times or more. The chain links TRBV11-3 to TRBJ2-5; 7 bases agree with TRBD2. The CDR3 has 15 amino acids. Looked up from germline, CDR1 is SGHNT and CDR2 is YENEEA. After removal of 5 bases from V and 1 base from J, the junction contained 7 bases not matched to a gene. The CDR3 DNA follows: TGTGCCAGCAGCCAAAGGGCTAGCGGCCAAGAGACCCAGTACTTC. Protein: CASSQRASGQETQYF.

This clonotype was detected ten times or more. This sequence joins TRBV5-4 and TRBJ2-1; D perhaps matches TRBD2 (5 bases). V was trimmed by 1 base and J by 4 bases, leaving 12 bases between them. Germline V gene lookup returns CDR1 SGHNT and CDR2 YYREEE (reference sequence). CDR3 length: 15 residues. CDR3 sequence reads: CASSLPRGAYNEQFF. CDR3 in DNA: TGTGCCAGCAGCTTGCCACGGGGAGCGTACAATGAGCAGTTCTTC.

This clonotype was counted a few times. This may arise from a read error, as a much more abundant clone is one base away. This chain uses TRBV5-8 with TRBJ2-7; D call uncertain. Germline V gives CDR1 SGHTS, CDR2 YDEGEE. The CDR3 loop spans 11 amino acids. V lost 1 base and J lost 2, with 1 base in between. CDR3 region: CASSLTYEQYF. The DNA for the CDR3 is TGTGCCAGCAGCTTGACCTACGAGCAGTACTTC.

The table lists this clonotype with a few counts. This sequence joins TRBV3-1 and TRBJ2-2; D is possibly TRBD2 (5 bases). Trimming shortened V by 4 bases and J by 5 bases, and 17 bases separated the two germline ends. CDR1 and CDR2 (germline): LGHDT, YNNKEL (reference sequence). This CDR3 is built from 16 residues. CDR3 DNA sequence: TGTGCCAGCAGCCGCGTGTACACTAGTGGGACCGGGGAGCTGTTTTTT. It encodes CASSRVYTSGTGELFF.

This clonotype was found a few times. The chain joins TRBV6-5 to TRBJ1-1, with no clear D. Trimming shortened V by 2 bases and J by 1 base, and 5 bases separated the two germline ends. Germline V gives CDR1 MNHEY, CDR2 SVGAGI. The CDR3 covers 13 residues. The CDR3 region has the DNA TGTGCCAGCAGTTACGGCAGGAACACTGAAGCTTTCTTT. Its translation: CASSYGRNTEAFF.

Many counts were recorded for this clonotype. V usage is TRBV12-3 or TRBV12-4 and J usage is TRBJ1-5; maybe TRBD1 (5 bases). V was pared by 5 bases and J by 5 bases, with 16 bases between. The CDR3 loop spans 15 amino acids. This chain's CDR3 is CASSADGTIDQPQHF. For the CDR3, the DNA is TGTGCCAGCAGTGCCGACGGGACGATCGATCAGCCCCAGCATTTT.

This clonotype showed up many times. This chain's CDR3 is CASSVGVVNEQYF. The CDR3 DNA follows: TGTGCCAGCAGCGTAGGGGTGGTGAACGAGCAGTACTTC. The gene calls are TRBV9 and TRBJ2-7; unclear D gene. Trimming stripped 0 bases from V and 5 bases from J, with 9 bases between. Germline CDR1 reads SGDLS; CDR2 reads YYNGEE. CDR3 length: 13 amino acids. Based on the CDR3 plus reference TRBV9 and TRBJ2-7, the full variable domain is DSGVTQTPKHLITATGQRVTLRCSPRSGDLSVYWYQQSLDQGLQFLIQYYNGEERAKGNILERFSAQQFPDLHSELNLSSLELGDSALYFCASSVGVVNEQYFGPGTRLTVT.

This clonotype was found many times. The V call is TRBV11-2, the J call TRBJ2-4, with 8 bases matching TRBD1. CDR3 length: 18 residues. From germline, CDR1 is SGHAT and CDR2 FQNNGV. The junction had 7 bases not matched to a gene; V was cut back by 0 bases and J by 0 bases. CDR3 sequence: CASSLDRTGTGAKNIQYF. Here the CDR3 DNA reads TGTGCCAGCAGCTTAGATCGGACAGGGACAGGAGCCAAAAACATTCAGTACTTC.

This clonotype was seen repeatedly, ten times or more. The chain recombines TRBV28 with TRBJ2-7, with D unresolved. V shed 3 bases and J shed 0 bases, with 9 bases lying between them. The CDR3 has 14 residues. CDR1 is MDHEN and CDR2 is SYDVKM in the germline V gene. CDR3 region: CASSLTLHSYEQYF. As DNA, the CDR3 is TGTGCCAGCAGTTTGACACTTCACTCCTACGAGCAGTACTTC.

This clonotype showed up many times. The gene calls are TRBV6-5 and TRBJ2-5; a weak D match, TRBD2 (6 bases). Trimming cost V 4 bases and J 4 bases, with 10 bases left between them. This CDR3 is built from 13 residues. Germline V gives CDR1 MNHEY, CDR2 SVGAGI. CDR3 nucleotides: TGTGCCAGCAGTTTCCGGGGGAGAGAGACCCAGTACTTC. Amino acid sequence: CASSFRGRETQYF.

This clonotype was picked up many times. The V call is TRBV16, the J call TRBJ2-7, with a weak D call TRBD2 (6 bases). The CDR3 loop spans 15 amino acids. Germline-derived CDR1 and CDR2 are KGHSY and FQNENV. V dropped 2 bases and J dropped 2 bases, with 13 bases sitting between them. The CDR3 region has the DNA TGTGCCAGCAGCCAACGAAGTACGGGGGCCTACGAGCAGTACGTC. Protein sequence: CASSQRSTGAYEQYV.